These 16 T cell receptor beta chains were all obtained from the same sample, sequenced in a study of T cells in Graves' hyperthyroidism and ophthalmopathy. What was amplified from RNA transcripts were TCR beta CDR3 regions. The HTBI primer set served for first-round RT-PCR of the TCR CDR3. TCRdb reanalysed the multiplex PCR reads using MiXCR and keeps one entry per CDR3 protein. The sample has about 740,000 distinct CDR3 sequences, about 14% seen once. Source material: blood. Receptors originate from a woman under 30 with Graves' hyperthyroidism.

This clonotype appeared many times. CDR3 in amino acids: CASRSMNTEAFF. For the CDR3, the DNA is TGTGCCAGCAGGAGTATGAACACTGAAGCTTTCTTT. V is TRBV6-2 or TRBV6-3 and J is TRBJ1-1; D is unclear. The CDR3 consists of 12 residues. The V gene lost 6 bases and the J gene lost 0 bases, with 5 bases spanning the gap. Germline V lookup: CDR1 MNHEY, CDR2 SVGEGT.

This clonotype has a handful of counts. The chain is built from TRBV19 and TRBJ2-3, with D unclear. The CDR3 sequence is 13 residues long. V was cut by 6 bases and J by 11 bases, with 18 bases left in between. CDR1 and CDR2 from the germline V gene are LNHDA and SQIVND (reference sequence). This CDR3 reads CASSFNRAQQQYF. DNA of the CDR3: TGTGCCAGTAGCTTTAACCGGGCCCAACAGCAGTATTTT.

This clonotype was seen ten or more times. The chain is built from TRBV18 and TRBJ1-2; 7 positions agree with TRBD1. In germline, CDR1 is KGHSH, CDR2 LQKENI. The CDR3 runs 12 residues. V lost 8 bases and J lost 3; bases outside the gene matches: 3. This CDR3 reads CASAGGDYGYTF. DNA for the CDR3: TGTGCCAGCGCAGGGGGGGACTATGGCTACACCTTC.

This clonotype came up many times. The chain is built from TRBV28 and TRBJ1-5; 7 nucleotides align to TRBD1. From germline, CDR1 is MDHEN and CDR2 SYDVKM. The CDR3 is made up of 18 amino acids. The ends lost 1 base at V and 4 bases at J; junction bases unmatched: 13. CDR3 sequence (DNA): TGTGCCAGCAGTTTATCACCCCACACAGGGGTTGGAAATCAGCCCCAGCATTTT. Translating it yields CASSLSPHTGVGNQPQHF.

A few counts support this clonotype. The chain joins TRBV19 to TRBJ1-1; possibly TRBD1 for D (5 bases). This CDR3 spans 13 amino acids. Trimming cost V 7 bases and J 4 bases, with 13 bases left between them. The germline V gene has CDR1 LNHDA and CDR2 SQIVND (reference sequence). CDR3 sequence (DNA): TGTGCCAGTATGGGGGGGTTTGGCACTGAAGCTTTCTTT. This gives the protein CASMGGFGTEAFF.

On this clonotype itself: A read error may produce the germline difference seen at one junction end. The chain has TRBV30 and TRBJ2-3; 12 bases are shared with TRBD2. Germline CDR1 is GTSNPN and CDR2 is SVGIG (reference sequence). This CDR3 contains 15 residues. CDR3 coding DNA: TGTACCTGGGGACTGACTAGCGGGAGAGGAGATACGCAGTATTTT. Its translation is CTWGLTSGRGDTQYF.

V gene TRBV6-1 combines with J gene TRBJ2-2, with 14 bases lining up with TRBD2. The CDR3 length is 16 residues. Germline CDR1 reads MNHNS; CDR2 reads SASEGT. J was trimmed by 7 bases and V by 5 bases; bases with no gene match: 6. CDR3 region: CASSLGLAGVIGELFF. CDR3 nucleotides: TGTGCCAGCAGTTTGGGACTAGCGGGAGTAATCGGGGAGCTGTTTTTT.

In its sample, this clonotype was seen a few times. J is TRBJ1-3 and V is TRBV12-3 or TRBV12-4; D is undetermined. V was pared by 2 bases and J by 2 bases, with 10 bases between. The CDR3 sequence is 15 residues long. Here the CDR3 DNA reads TGTGCCAGCAGTTTAATGGGAGCAGCTGGAAACACCATATATTTT. This translates into CASSLMGAAGNTIYF.

The table lists this clonotype with a few counts. The gene calls are TRBV6-5 and TRBJ2-7; a possible D gene is TRBD1 (6 bases). The CDR3 length is 18 residues. The germline gives CDR1 MNHEY, CDR2 SVGAGI. The V end lost 0 bases, the J end lost 3 bases, and 21 bases lay between the germline ends. The CDR3 DNA is TGTGCCAGCAGTTACTCGAACCCCTCATTGGGGGCGGGCTACGAGCAGTACTTC. It encodes CASSYSNPSLGAGYEQYF.

This clonotype was seen many times. This chain links TRBV3-1 with TRBJ1-2, with 8 nucleotides matching TRBD1. The CDR3 totals 17 residues. CDR1 LGHDT and CDR2 YNNKEL come from the germline V gene (reference sequence). V lost 1 base, J lost 4 bases, and 11 bases stayed unmatched. In nucleotides, the CDR3 is TGTGCCAGCAGCCAAGGGCTTTTAAGGACAGGGACCTATGGCTACACCTTC. Translating it yields CASSQGLLRTGTYGYTF.

The V call is TRBV7-9, the J call TRBJ2-5; D might be TRBD2 (6 bases). CDR1 is SEHNR, CDR2 FQNEAQ, per germline (reference sequence). The CDR3 runs 18 residues. Trimming took off 2 bases at V and 0 bases at J, with 19 bases between the two ends. CDR3 in DNA: TGTGCCAGCAGCTTAAATTTGGGACTGGGCGAGGACCAAGAGACCCAGTACTTC. Amino acids: CASSLNLGLGEDQETQYF.

The chain's CDR3 is CASSPPVGGYTF. CDR3 coding DNA: TGTGCCAGCAGTCCCCCGGTCGGTGGCTACACCTTC. V is TRBV27 and J is TRBJ1-2; D is undetermined. Germline CDR1 and CDR2: MNHEY and SMNVEV (reference sequence). V was clipped by 5 bases and J by 7 bases, with 11 bases between them. This CDR3 spans 12 amino acids.

The DNA of the CDR3 is TGTGCCAGCAGCTTAGGTATCTGGGGATCCAAAAACATTCAGTACTTC. It specifies CASSLGIWGSKNIQYF. The chain has TRBV13 and TRBJ2-4, with D unclear. V gave up 0 bases and J gave up 2 bases, with 11 bases separating them. This CDR3 is built from 16 residues. The V gene's germline CDR1 is PRHDT and CDR2 FYEKMQ (reference sequence).

This clonotype was seen more than once but under ten times. The chain employs TRBV29-1 and TRBJ1-2; TRBD1 matches at 7 bases. Germline lookup yields CDR1 SQVTM and CDR2 ANQGSEA. V lost 7 bases to trimming and J lost 8 bases; unmatched junction nucleotides: 7. The CDR3 spans 11 residues. The CDR3 DNA reads as TGCAGCGCTCAGGGGGTGAAGGGCTACACCTTC. Encoded protein: CSAQGVKGYTF.

This clonotype was found many times. The J gene is TRBJ2-1, the V gene TRBV11-2, with TRBD2 matching over 12 bases. CDR1 is SGHAT and CDR2 is FQNNGV in the germline V gene. There are 14 residues in the CDR3. V lost 7 bases, J lost 9 bases, and 7 bases stayed unmatched. CDR3 in DNA: TGTGCCAGCACCCGGACTAGCGGGAACAGTGAGCAGTTCTTC. It encodes CASTRTSGNSEQFF.

The V and J genes are TRBV27 and TRBJ2-5, with 8 bases that match TRBD2. V shed 6 bases, J shed 4 bases, and the junction held 10 bases outside the gene matches. There are 15 residues in the CDR3. Germline CDR1 reads MNHEY; CDR2 reads SMNVEV (reference sequence). In DNA, the CDR3 is TGTGCCAGCAGCCCCCGCCGGGGGGGCCGAGAGACCCAGTACTTC. This gives the protein CASSPRRGGRETQYF.